One T cell receptor beta chain is described in this entry. This clonotype was found a few times. No antigen is known for it. The input lacks base qualities; no much larger clone sits a single base away. The germline V gene provides CDR1 ENHRY and CDR2 SYGVKD. Its CDR3 holds 11 amino acids, cysteine through phenylalanine. The sequence is cut down to CDR3 DNA, 33 bases in frame from base 1. V lost 7 bases and J lost 6 bases; the stretch between them is 9 bases long. In the ophthalmopathy patients, disease was moderately to severely active, with a Clinical Activity Score of 3 or more, a NOSPECS grade of 4 or more, and a duration of less than 3 months. Exclusion was applied to patients with uncontrolled infections, other autoimmune diseases, pregnancy or lactation. Diagnoses relied on clinical symptoms, serum thyroxine and TRAb, thyroid ultrasound and orbital computed tomography. PBMCs were isolated from about 9.1 ml of fresh peripheral blood by Ficoll-Paque density gradient centrifugation. Total RNA was extracted using Trizol reagent, and RNA quality was assessed on an Agilent 2100 Bioanalyzer.

The data belong to a study of T cells in Graves' hyperthyroidism and ophthalmopathy (dated by TCRdb to between 2018 and 2021). For the wider study: Peripheral blood was sampled at the time of initial diagnosis, prior to any treatment. TCR V-J signatures able to tell the groups apart were searched for in a discovery cohort of approximately 95 patients, of whom around 42 had Graves' ophthalmopathy and 55 to 65 had stable Graves' hyperthyroidism. Prospective prediction of ophthalmopathy was tested in an independent validation cohort consisting of 18 to 20 hyperthyroidism patients and more than 15 patients who later progressed to ophthalmopathy. For training and testing, the 80 to 100 patients in the discovery cohort were randomly divided in a 7:3 ratio. In addition, the study compared T-cell repertoires in thyroid tissue and in blood from over 5 Graves' hyperthyroidism patients. Following sampling, methimazole starting at 30 mg daily was given to hyperthyroidism patients, and high-dose intravenous methylprednisolone was given to ophthalmopathy patients. The paper reports TCR Vbeta CDR3 sequencing of 135 peripheral blood samples: 40 or so ophthalmopathy, fewer than 80 hyperthyroidism and 17 progressor patients. Study-wide findings and limitations: Most expanded thyroid clonotypes (frequency above 0.001) were also found in blood, which suggests that blood repertoires may mirror thyroid immune responses. In validation, progression to ophthalmopathy was predicted by the model with about 70% sensitivity and 72.22% specificity, a median of about 6.4 months before onset. No statistical method was used to set the sample size in advance, and investigators knew the group allocation. Ophthalmopathy was separated from stable hyperthyroidism by a 13 V-J signature model, with about 86% sensitivity and roughly 84% specificity obtained in cross-validation and 80%/75% obtained in testing.

Amplification of TCR beta CDR3 regions was carried out from RNA transcripts. For the first round of RT-PCR on the TCR CDR3, the HTBI primer set was used together with the Qiagen OneStep RT-PCR kit. The libraries were constructed in a second round of multiplex PCR and then size-selected and purified. Sequencing of the libraries was done on an Illumina HiSeq2000 using paired-end 100 bp reads. As for the original processing: SOAPnuke was used to process the raw data, throwing out any read that contained adapters or uncalled bases, had a mean Phred below 15, or lacked an exact constant-primer or identifier match. High-quality paired reads were merged using COPE v1.2.5, and each unique nucleotide sequence was defined as a clonotype. Clonotypes were aligned to IMGT TRBV, TRBD and TRBJ reference segments using MiTCR v1.1. The analysis included only V-J combinations with a frequency above 0.0001, which together covered around 99% of the repertoires. The TCS score was defined as the ratio of F50 (clonal expansion) to E x V (chaos), calculated using BLOSUM62-based TCRdist between CDR3 peptides within each V-J. Welch's t-statistics and random forest reduced 514 V-J features to under 15, which were used in a naive Bayes classifier (R e1071). Clones were called with MiXCR by TCRdb after fastp trimmed the public reads at Q25, and only in-frame beta chains were retained. Duplicate CDR3 protein sequences are folded into a single record with the most common DNA and genes. Clone size and V and J calls follow TCRdb, not the original study. The sample has about 640,000 distinct CDR3 sequences on record, around 21% of them singletons. Approximately 30% of the sample belongs to the ten largest clones.

The sequencing input was blood. The rearranged segments are TRBV10-3 and TRBJ1-2; the D gene is possibly TRBD1, with 5 bases matching. This clonotype was obtained from a man aged 25-45 years with Graves' ophthalmopathy. The bases are TGTGCCATCATGGGGCTGGATGGCTACACCTTC. This codes for CAIMGLDGYTF.